Following are 8 T cell receptor beta chains from one sample sequenced in a study of shared clonotypes between healthy human individuals. Repertoires were generated with immunoSEQ multiplex PCR, while TCRdb's copy carries only in-frame clones and drops some. The sample lists some 1,600,000 clones; under 99% were seen once. The sample was naive CD4+ T cells sorted from blood. Stated subset: CD45RA+ positively selected. These receptors all stem from a man aged 25-45 years in good health.

The V and J genes are TRBV5-1 and TRBJ1-3, with 8 bases matching TRBD1. V trimming: 4 bases; J trimming: 0 bases; junction bases outside the gene matches: 3. CDR3 length: 15 residues. Germline V gene sequence: CDR1 SGHRS, CDR2 YFSETQ. The DNA of the CDR3 is TGCGCCAGCAGCCCCGACAGGGGCTCTGGAAACACCATATATTTT. This sequence encodes CASSPDRGSGNTIYF.

The chain employs TRBV6-4 and TRBJ2-1, with 7 bases identical to TRBD2. CDR1 and CDR2 from the germline V gene are MRHNA and SNTAGT. CDR3 length: 16 residues. The J segment lost 0 bases and the V segment lost 5 bases, leaving 7 bases of the junction unmatched. Here the CDR3 DNA reads TGTGCCAGCAGTCCCAGCGGGGCCTCCTCCTACAATGAGCAGTTCTTC. It codes for CASSPSGASSYNEQFF.

The genes are TRBV19 and TRBJ2-1; a possible D gene is TRBD2 (5 bases). The germline V gene has CDR1 LNHDA and CDR2 SQIVND (reference sequence). V lost 5 bases and J 2 bases, leaving 16 bases between the germline ends. The CDR3 runs 16 residues. The CDR3 nucleotides are TGTGCCAGTAGTCACCAACGGGCGGGCGCCTACAATGAGCAGTTCTTC. Its protein product is CASSHQRAGAYNEQFF.

This clone was detected once. This chain connects TRBV18 to TRBJ2-3, with 13 bases that match TRBD2. V lost 5 bases to trimming and J lost 1 base; unmatched junction nucleotides: 6. Germline V CDR1 and CDR2: KGHSH, LQKENI. This CDR3 region has 17 residues. CDR3 nucleotides: TGTGCCAGCTCATCCGGGACTAGCGGGAAACGCACAGATACGCAGTATTTT. It codes for CASSSGTSGKRTDTQYF.

This clone has a single count. The same CDR3 can be traced to other DNA sequences in this sample. The chain couples TRBV7-9 to TRBJ2-7; no definite D call. The germline V gene encodes CDR1 SEHNR and CDR2 FQNEAQ (reference sequence). The CDR3 covers 11 residues. V was trimmed by 3 bases and J by 5 bases, leaving 5 bases between them. In DNA, the CDR3 is TGTGCCAGCAGCTTGGTCCACGAGCAGTACTTC. It translates to CASSLVHEQYF.

The gene calls are TRBV30 and TRBJ1-3; 8 positions agree with TRBD1. The germline gives CDR1 GTSNPN, CDR2 SVGIG (reference sequence). The CDR3 totals 14 residues. Trimming cost V 7 bases and J 5 bases; bases outside gene matches: 10. CDR3 sequence: CALTGGNNRNTIYF. The CDR3 coding sequence is TGTGCCTTAACAGGGGGAAATAATCGAAACACCATATATTTT. Drawing the rest from reference TRBV30 and TRBJ1-3, the complete variable domain is SQTIHQWPATLVQPVGSPLSLECTVEGTSNPNLYWYRQAAGRGLQLLFYSVGIGQISSEVPQNLSASRPQDRQFILSSKKLLLSDSGFYLCALTGGNNRNTIYFGEGSWLTVV.

The chain joins TRBV6-5 to TRBJ2-5; TRBD2 agrees at 10 bases. Germline CDR1 reads MNHEY; CDR2 reads SVGAGI. The V gene end was trimmed by 5 bases and the J gene end by 7 bases; junction bases not matched to a gene: 7. This CDR3 is 14 amino acids long. The CDR3 is CASSPLEREGTQYF. CDR3 bases: TGTGCCAGCAGTCCCCTCGAGCGGGAGGGGACCCAGTACTTC.

The chain carries TRBV19 and TRBJ2-7; D not resolved. CDR1 is LNHDA, CDR2 SQIVND, per germline (reference sequence). The CDR3 is 14 amino acids. The V gene lost 5 bases and the J gene lost 2 bases, with 13 bases spanning the gap. CDR3 protein: CASSSATLTYEQYF. The CDR3 nucleotides read TGTGCCAGTAGTTCGGCCACCTTAACCTACGAGCAGTACTTC.